Presented here are 23 T cell receptor beta chains from one specimen sequenced in a study of cytomegalovirus exposure and HLA in healthy donors. Primers: 60 Vbeta forward and 13 Jbeta reverse. The assay was immunoSEQ multiplex PCR, and TCRdb's table has in-frame clones only and misses some. The sample comprises around 240,000 clones, about 80% of which are singletons, and approximately 5.3% rests with the top ten. Material for sequencing was PBMCs. These receptors all come from a woman aged 40 to 50 in good health and CMV-seropositive.

Here the CDR3 reads CASSQSDRGGWDEQFF. The CDR3 DNA follows: TGCGCCAGCAGCCAATCTGACAGGGGGGGTTGGGATGAGCAGTTCTTC. The chain links TRBV4-1 to TRBJ2-1; 9 bases fit TRBD1. CDR3 size: 16 residues. Germline trimming cut 2 bases from V and 8 bases from J; bases unmatched to any gene: 10. Looked up from germline, CDR1 is MGHRA and CDR2 is YSYEKL.

The V and J genes are TRBV12-5 and TRBJ1-2; D gene ambiguous. This CDR3 is 15 amino acids long. Germline-derived CDR1 and CDR2 are LGHNT and FRNRAP. V lost 3 bases, J lost 4 bases, and 15 bases lay in between. The CDR3 DNA follows: TGTGCTAGTGGTTTACCAAGCGAACTGACCTATGGCTACACCTTC. Protein sequence: CASGLPSELTYGYTF.

This chain connects TRBV29-1 to TRBJ2-3, with 9 bases identical to TRBD1. CDR1 is SQVTM and CDR2 is ANQGSEA in the germline V gene. The V gene end was trimmed by 4 bases and the J gene end by 3 bases; junction bases not matched to a gene: 8. The CDR3 is made up of 15 amino acids. The CDR3 nucleotides are TGCAGCGTTGGGGGCCCGGGACAGGGAACAGATACGCAGTATTTT. It encodes CSVGGPGQGTDTQYF.

The chain couples TRBV19 to TRBJ1-5; TRBD1 matches at 8 bases. Germline CDR1 is LNHDA and CDR2 is SQIVND (reference sequence). V was pared by 4 bases and J by 7 bases, with 6 bases of the junction left unmatched. The length of the CDR3 is 14 residues. CDR3 region: CASSNSGGLQPQHF. Here the CDR3 DNA reads TGTGCCAGTAGTAACTCAGGGGGCTTACAGCCCCAGCATTTT.

V is TRBV6-6 and J is TRBJ2-7; D is perhaps TRBD1 (5 bases). This CDR3 contains 12 residues. V lost 7 bases, J lost 6 bases, and 13 bases lay in between. Per the germline V gene, CDR1 is MNHNY and CDR2 is SVGAGI (reference sequence). In DNA, the CDR3 is TGTGCCAGCACCTCGATGGGGCTCGAGCAGTACTTC. Translation: CASTSMGLEQYF.

This clone has a single count. The chain combines TRBV10-3 with TRBJ2-5; 9 positions agree with TRBD1. V was pared by 2 bases and J by 5 bases, with 9 bases of the junction left unmatched. The CDR3 is 16 residues long. Germline CDR1 and CDR2: ENHRY and SYGVKD. The CDR3 loop is CAISEEGTGLRETQYF. CDR3 DNA sequence: TGTGCCATCAGTGAGGAAGGGACAGGGCTCAGGGAGACCCAGTACTTC.

J is TRBJ1-4 and V is TRBV4-1, with a tentative D call TRBD1 (5 bases). The CDR3 is 16 amino acids. Germline lookup yields CDR1 MGHRA and CDR2 YSYEKL. V lost 0 bases to trimming and J lost 8 bases, with 16 bases between them. CDR3 protein: CASSQDGTGGEEKLFF. The DNA for the CDR3 is TGCGCCAGCAGCCAAGATGGGACGGGCGGGGAAGAAAAACTGTTTTTT.

The chain's CDR3 is CASSPSSGYSYEQYF. DNA for the CDR3: TGTGCCAGCAGCCCATCGTCAGGATACTCCTACGAGCAGTACTTC. The chain links TRBV4-2 to TRBJ2-7; D ambiguous. Germline CDR1 reads LGHNA; CDR2 reads YNFKEQ. This CDR3 spans 15 amino acids. Trimming stripped 4 bases from V and 0 bases from J, with 13 bases between.

The chain carries TRBV19 and TRBJ2-5, with 9 bases matching TRBD1. This CDR3 has 15 amino acids. V dropped 5 bases and J dropped 1; count of bases not matched to a gene: 5. Germline CDR1 LNHDA, CDR2 SQIVND (reference sequence). The CDR3 sequence is CASSLRDRVQETQYF. CDR3 nucleotides: TGTGCCAGTAGTCTACGGGACAGGGTCCAAGAGACCCAGTACTTC.

The rearrangement joins TRBV11-2 to TRBJ2-5, with TRBD2 as a possible D gene (6 bases). CDR1 and CDR2 from the germline V gene are SGHAT and FQNNGV. V lost 0 bases to trimming and J lost 2 bases, with 10 bases between them. CDR3 length equals 15 residues. The CDR3 DNA is TGTGCCAGCAGCTTAGAGGCTAGCGTTCAAGAGACCCAGTACTTC. Its translation is CASSLEASVQETQYF.

The chain uses TRBV28 and TRBJ1-5; 8 positions match TRBD1. In germline, CDR1 is MDHEN, CDR2 SYDVKM. The length of the CDR3 is 19 residues. Germline trimming cut 1 base from V and 5 bases from J; bases unmatched to any gene: 16. CDR3 coding DNA: TGTGCCAGCAGTTTATTAGTACTGCAGGGCAGGGGGCAGGATCAGCCCCAGCATTTT. Translation: CASSLLVLQGRGQDQPQHF. Together with reference TRBV28 and TRBJ1-5, the CDR3 gives the full variable domain: DVKVTQSSRYLVKRTGEKVFLECVQDMDHENMFWYRQDPGLGLRLIYFSYDVKMKEKGDIPEGYSVSREKKERFSLILESASTNQTSMYLCASSLLVLQGRGQDQPQHFGDGTRLSIL.

The chain joins TRBV19 to TRBJ1-2; D gene uncertain. Germline lookup yields CDR1 LNHDA and CDR2 SQIVND (reference sequence). CDR3 size: 15 residues. The V end lost 5 bases, the J end lost 8 bases, and 21 bases lay between the germline ends. CDR3 coding DNA: TGTGCCAGTAGTCCGCGGCGGGCCCTCCCTCGGGGCTACACCTTC. It translates to CASSPRRALPRGYTF.

On this clone itself: This sample also contains other DNA sequences that code for the same CDR3. The chain has TRBV18 and TRBJ1-4, with 7 bases matching TRBD1. CDR1 is KGHSH and CDR2 is LQKENI in the germline V gene. The CDR3 covers 16 residues. Unmatched junction bases numbered 3, after V lost 2 bases and J lost 0 bases. In DNA form, the CDR3 reads TGTGCCAGCTCACCAAGGCAGGGGGCAACTAATGAAAAACTGTTTTTT. Residues: CASSPRQGATNEKLFF.

The V call is TRBV30, the J call TRBJ2-7; 7 bases map to TRBD1. Germline V gene lookup returns CDR1 GTSNPN and CDR2 SVGIG (reference sequence). The J segment lost 3 bases and the V segment lost 4 bases, leaving 0 bases of the junction unmatched. This CDR3 region has 11 residues. The DNA of the CDR3 is TGTGCCTGGAACAGGGGCTACGAGCAGTACTTC. Translation: CAWNRGYEQYF.

This rearrangement joins TRBV7-3 to TRBJ2-3; 7 nucleotides line up with TRBD2. The germline V gene encodes CDR1 SGHTA and CDR2 FQGTGA. Germline trimming cut 1 base from V and 2 bases from J; bases unmatched to any gene: 6. This CDR3 is built from 16 residues. The DNA of the CDR3 is TGTGCCAGCAGCTTAAGGGGGGGACTCTTCACAGATACGCAGTATTTT. This codes for CASSLRGGLFTDTQYF.

This chain joins TRBV10-3 and TRBJ2-3, with D perhaps TRBD2 (5 bases). Germline lookup yields CDR1 ENHRY and CDR2 SYGVKD. The CDR3 has 15 residues. V lost 4 bases to trimming and J lost 0 bases, with 11 bases between them. The CDR3 DNA sequence: TGTGCCATCAGTGGGTCTAGAGGGAGCACAGATACGCAGTATTTT. Its translation is CAISGSRGSTDTQYF.

In its sample, this clone was seen once. V usage is TRBV4-1 and J usage is TRBJ2-5; TRBD1 matches 7 bases. Germline CDR1 MGHRA, CDR2 YSYEKL. This CDR3 has 13 residues. Unmatched junction bases numbered 7, after V lost 1 base and J lost 11 bases. CDR3 sequence reads: CASSQAYRGEQYF. CDR3 nucleotides: TGCGCCAGCAGCCAAGCGTACAGGGGTGAGCAGTACTTC.

This clone is a singleton in its sample. This chain uses TRBV2 with TRBJ1-4; perhaps TRBD1 as D (5 bases). The germline V gene has CDR1 SNHLY and CDR2 FYNNEI. The ends were cut back, 2 bases at V and 8 bases at J, with 12 bases in the middle. The CDR3 length is 14 residues. The CDR3 region is CASSEWGSLEKLFF. The CDR3 nucleotides read TGTGCCAGCAGTGAATGGGGCAGTTTGGAAAAACTGTTTTTT.

The chain employs TRBV6-5 and TRBJ1-1; a possible D gene is TRBD1 (6 bases). V lost 7 bases and J lost 4, with 16 bases in between. Germline V gives CDR1 MNHEY, CDR2 SVGAGI. The length of the CDR3 is 14 residues. In nucleotides, the CDR3 is TGTGCCAGCACCCAGGGGCTTGGGAGCACTGAAGCTTTCTTT. It is translated as CASTQGLGSTEAFF.

The CDR3 loop reads CASNIAGTIQETQYF. The CDR3 nucleotides are TGTGCCAGCAATATAGCGGGAACCATCCAAGAGACCCAGTACTTC. The chain couples TRBV2 to TRBJ2-5, with 8 nucleotides matching TRBD2. Germline V lookup: CDR1 SNHLY, CDR2 FYNNEI. V lost 7 bases and J lost 1; bases outside the gene matches: 8. The CDR3 is 15 amino acids.

The CDR3 DNA is TGTGCCAGCAGCTTGTTGCCGGGGAGCGGGGGATCGTTTTACGAGCAGTACTTC. Encoded protein: CASSLLPGSGGSFYEQYF. The rearrangement joins TRBV5-6 to TRBJ2-7; TRBD2 agrees at 8 bases. The CDR3 runs 18 residues. Germline V lookup: CDR1 SGHDT, CDR2 YYEEEE. The ends lost 1 base at V and 4 bases at J; junction bases unmatched: 16.

V is TRBV7-9 and J is TRBJ1-2; 9 bases match TRBD1. Unmatched junction bases numbered 8, after V lost 3 bases and J lost 3 bases. This CDR3 is 16 amino acids long. The germline CDR1 and CDR2 sequences are SEHNR and FQNEAQ (reference sequence). CDR3 region: CASSFPGTGRDYGYTF. CDR3 nucleotide sequence: TGTGCCAGCAGCTTCCCCGGGACAGGGAGGGACTATGGCTACACCTTC.

The sample holds a few counts of this clone. The genes are TRBV27 and TRBJ1-5; D is perhaps TRBD1 (5 bases). The CDR3 is made up of 13 amino acids. Trimming took off 6 bases at V and 4 bases at J, with 10 bases between the two ends. Germline V gives CDR1 MNHEY, CDR2 SMNVEV (reference sequence). This CDR3 is CASRLGGNQPQHF. DNA for the CDR3: TGTGCCAGCAGGCTGGGGGGTAATCAGCCCCAGCATTTT.